The 14 T cell receptor beta chains given below trace back to one sample, sequenced in a study of T cell repertoires in cytomegalovirus infection (dated by TCRdb to the late 2010s). Reads for this sample came from an Illumina HiSeq 1500. Using fastp trimming at Q25 and MiXCR clonotype assembly, TCRdb reanalyzed the public sequencing data and kept in-frame beta chains. Under each unique CDR3 protein, matching rows form one entry showing the most common genes and DNA. The sample data list 200,000 to 300,000 distinct CDR3 sequences, and 8% to 9.5% of these were observed just once. Of the sample, roughly 16% falls within the top ten clones. Sequencing was performed on PBMCs. These receptors all come from a human donor in good health (CMV status not recorded). Some clones in this sample may be carry-over from other donors' samples.

As DNA, the CDR3 is TGTGCCAGCAGCCAAGGGCCAGGGGTACAAGAGACCCAGTACTTC. Its translation: CASSQGPGVQETQYF. The V call is TRBV3-1, the J call TRBJ2-5; a weak D match, TRBD1 (6 bases). This CDR3 region has 15 residues. The germline V and J ends were trimmed by 1 base and 2 bases, with 11 bases remaining between them. The germline CDR1 and CDR2 sequences are LGHDT and YNNKEL (reference sequence).

A few counts support this clonotype. CDR3 sequence (DNA): TGTGCCAGCAGCGTCGGTGGGGGCTGGAATGAAAAACTGTTTTTT. Translated, it gives CASSVGGGWNEKLFF. This rearrangement joins TRBV9 to TRBJ1-4; TRBD1 is a possible D gene (6 bases). V was trimmed by 2 bases and J by 5 bases, leaving 13 bases between them. The CDR3 length is 15 residues. From germline, CDR1 is SGDLS and CDR2 YYNGEE.

This clonotype was seen at least ten times. The chain joins TRBV2 to TRBJ2-5; 7 nucleotides line up with TRBD1. This CDR3 has 15 residues. With V trimmed by 2 bases and J by 1 base, 4 bases remained unmatched. The germline V gene encodes CDR1 SNHLY and CDR2 FYNNEI. CDR3 nucleotide sequence: TGTGCCAGCAGTGAAATTAGGGACAGCCAAGAGACCCAGTACTTC. Its translation: CASSEIRDSQETQYF. The entire variable domain, with the rest obtained from reference TRBV2 and TRBJ2-5, is as follows: EPEVTQTPSHQVTQMGQEVILRCVPISNHLYFYWYRQILGQKVEFLVSFYNNEISEKSEIFDDQFSVERPDGSNFTLKIRSTKLEDSAMYFCASSEIRDSQETQYFGPGTRLLVL.

V and J are TRBV7-2 and TRBJ2-3; no reliable D call. In germline, CDR1 is SGHTA, CDR2 FQGNSA. This CDR3 contains 19 residues. V lost 1 base to trimming and J lost 0 bases, with 20 bases between them. The CDR3 protein is CASSLEAPLLGVSTDTQYF. The CDR3 DNA reads TGTGCCAGCAGCTTAGAAGCCCCACTTCTGGGCGTCAGCACAGATACGCAGTATTTT.

This clonotype was counted between two and nine times. The chain joins TRBV20-1 to TRBJ1-2; weak D call: TRBD1 (5 bases). This CDR3 spans 10 amino acids. The germline CDR1 and CDR2 sequences are DFQATT and SNEGSKA (reference sequence). Between the trimmed V and J ends, which lost 4 bases and 7 bases, there was a span of 7 bases. As DNA, the CDR3 is TGCAGTGCTACACAGGCTGGCTACACCTTC. Residues: CSATQAGYTF.

There are many counts of this clonotype. V is TRBV7-2 and J is TRBJ1-3; D not certain. Trimming left V 6 bases short and J 0 bases short, with 15 bases between. Germline V gene lookup returns CDR1 SGHTA and CDR2 FQGNSA. The CDR3 has 16 amino acids. The CDR3 region has the DNA TGTGCCAGCAGTCTTAGCGACGGACTCTCTGGAAACACCATATATTTT. This sequence encodes CASSLSDGLSGNTIYF.

This clonotype was recorded at least ten times. The genes are TRBV7-9 and TRBJ2-7, with 8 bases lining up with TRBD2. CDR3 length: 12 amino acids. The V segment lost 4 bases and the J segment 5 bases; nucleotides outside the gene matches: 1. The germline V gene encodes CDR1 SEHNR and CDR2 FQNEAQ (reference sequence). The CDR3 nucleotides are TGTGCCAGCAGCTGGCGGGGGGACGAGCAGTACTTC. It specifies CASSWRGDEQYF.

This clonotype was seen more than once but under ten times. The gene calls are TRBV6-6 and TRBJ1-1; no firm D call. The germline V and J ends were trimmed by 4 bases and 3 bases, with 9 bases remaining between them. The CDR3 has 13 residues. In germline, CDR1 is MNHNY, CDR2 SVGAGI (reference sequence). In DNA, the CDR3 is TGTGCCAGCAGTTCCGTCGGTTACACTGAAGCTTTCTTT. It translates to CASSSVGYTEAFF.

This clonotype was observed many times. CDR3 sequence reads: CASKTIPGHRPGELFF. The CDR3 region has the DNA TGTGCCAGCAAAACGATACCGGGACACCGGCCCGGGGAGCTGTTTTTT. The chain has TRBV7-2 and TRBJ2-2; D possibly corresponds to TRBD1 (6 bases). The CDR3 runs 16 residues. Germline V gene data show CDR1 as SGHTA and CDR2 as FQGNSA. Trimming left V 7 bases short and J 6 bases short, with 21 bases between.

This clonotype was observed at least ten times. The J gene is TRBJ2-7, the V gene TRBV5-1; D perhaps matches TRBD2 (5 bases). The CDR3 runs to 15 residues. V was clipped by 0 bases and J by 2 bases, with 12 bases between them. Germline loops: CDR1 SGHRS, CDR2 YFSETQ. As DNA, the CDR3 is TGCGCCAGCAGCTTGGGGGGTCTAGCCGCCTACGAGCAGTACTTC. Its translation is CASSLGGLAAYEQYF.

This clonotype occurred many times. The rearrangement joins TRBV7-2 to TRBJ1-1; D may be TRBD1 (6 bases). Germline CDR1 is SGHTA and CDR2 is FQGNSA. The V gene lost 1 base and the J gene lost 5 bases, with 14 bases spanning the gap. The CDR3 totals 15 residues. The CDR3 loop is CASSLEGQGRTEAFF. DNA of the CDR3: TGTGCCAGCAGCTTAGAGGGCCAGGGGCGGACTGAAGCTTTCTTT.

V usage is TRBV28 and J usage is TRBJ1-5; no definite D call. The V end lost 5 bases, the J end lost 7 bases, and 9 bases lay between the germline ends. Germline assignment: CDR1 MDHEN and CDR2 SYDVKM. The CDR3 runs 12 residues. The CDR3 nucleotides are TGTGCCAGCAGTAGCGGCACCCAGCCCCAGCATTTT. Translated, it gives CASSSGTQPQHF.

The V and J genes are TRBV28 and TRBJ2-3, with D possibly being TRBD2 (6 bases). The CDR3 is made up of 17 amino acids. Trimming left V 3 bases short and J 0 bases short, with 16 bases between. Germline CDR1 MDHEN, CDR2 SYDVKM. For the CDR3, the DNA is TGTGCCAGCAGTTTCCTCGGGACTGTCTTGAGCACAGATACGCAGTATTTT. It is translated as CASSFLGTVLSTDTQYF.

Comment on this clonotype: A much more abundant neighbour one base away suggests this may be a read error. CDR3 amino acids: CASFSWLAGPRAQFF. CDR3 nucleotide sequence: TGTGCCAGTTTCTCCTGGTTAGCGGGACCCCGGGCGCAGTTCTTC. The rearrangement links TRBV6-2 or TRBV6-3 to TRBJ2-1; TRBD2 matches 8 bases. J lost 12 bases, V lost 9 bases, and 19 bases had no gene match. Per the germline V gene, CDR1 is MNHEY and CDR2 is SVGEGT. The CDR3 contains 15 residues.